This T cell receptor beta chain originates from a study of T cells expressing NK-cell markers. The study's findings and limits: Of CD8+ T cells, about 1.0-8% belonged to dominant NKG2C+ clonotypes in six or seven donors.

In the case of this clonotype: The antigen is unknown.

5'RACE template switching with UMIs generated TCR beta cDNA. Reprocessing the 5' RACE reads, TCRdb reports a single entry for every CDR3 protein and omits DNA. This sample carries about 550,000 distinct CDR3 sequences, with 3% to 4.5% going to the ten biggest clones. CDR3 length: 11 amino acids. CDR1 is MNHEY and CDR2 is SMNVEV in the germline V gene (reference sequence). Sequencing was carried out using blood T cells: a sorted CD56 or NKG2C T cell subset, CD4+ or CD8+ T cells, or bulk PBMC T cells (not recorded which). The TCR was taken from a man aged 18 to 35 in good health. The V gene is TRBV27, the J gene TRBJ2-1. The chain's CDR3 is CASSTFNEQFF.